The 26 T cell receptor beta chains below were found in one sample sequenced in a study of CD8+CD57+ T cells in acquired aplastic anemia. All patients picked for sequencing had shown, by flow cytometry, an expansion of CD8+CD57+ cells. The TCR beta profiling, which covered VDJ combination and CDR3 sequence, was carried out using genomic DNA as the template. TCRdb reprocessed the reads via MiXCR and lists one record per CDR3 protein. Of around 200,000 distinct CDR3 sequences listed, about 62% were seen once; the top ten hold roughly 64%. Sequencing was performed on sorted CD4+, CD8+, or CD8+CD57+ T cells (not recorded which) from PBMCs. Receptors originate from a human donor with aplastic anemia.

CDR3 in amino acids: CASSLVRGSGNTIYF. CDR3 DNA: TGTGCCAGCAGCTTGGTCAGGGGCTCTGGAAACACCATATATTTT. The chain employs TRBV5-4 and TRBJ1-3; perhaps TRBD1 as D (6 bases). CDR1 and CDR2 from the germline V gene are SGHNT and YYREEE (reference sequence). V was pared by 0 bases and J by 0 bases, with 7 bases between. The CDR3 spans 15 residues.

The chain joins TRBV12-5 to TRBJ2-7, with D possibly TRBD1 on 6 matching bases. The CDR3 totals 17 residues. Between the trimmed V and J ends, which lost 6 bases and 1 base, there was a span of 22 bases. Germline V gene lookup returns CDR1 LGHNT and CDR2 FRNRAP. CDR3 DNA: TGTGCTAGTGGAGGGGGTAACGGGACACCGCTATCCTACGAGCAGTACTTC. Encoded protein: CASGGGNGTPLSYEQYF.

The chain has TRBV7-9 and TRBJ1-1, with D maybe TRBD1 (5 bases). The CDR3 totals 14 residues. V dropped 3 bases and J dropped 4 bases, with 12 bases sitting between them. The germline V gene has CDR1 SEHNR and CDR2 FQNEAQ (reference sequence). CDR3 sequence (DNA): TGTGCCAGCAGCTTCACACGGGGGACCACTGAAGCTTTCTTT. This encodes CASSFTRGTTEAFF.

The chain is built from TRBV24-1 and TRBJ2-7; TRBD1 agrees at 11 bases. Per germline, CDR1 KGHDR and CDR2 SFDVKD. The length of the CDR3 is 18 residues. Germline trimming cut 3 bases from V and 4 bases from J; bases unmatched to any gene: 13. CDR3 in amino acids: CATSDHLGQGARLYEQYF. CDR3 nucleotides: TGTGCCACCAGTGATCACCTTGGACAGGGGGCACGTCTATACGAGCAGTACTTC.

The gene calls are TRBV11-3 and TRBJ2-7, with TRBD1 as a possible D gene (5 bases). This CDR3 region has 17 residues. The germline V and J ends were trimmed by 0 bases and 3 bases, with 18 bases remaining between them. The germline V gene encodes CDR1 SGHNT and CDR2 YENEEA. The CDR3 loop is CASSLDQGAGPGYEQYF. CDR3 bases: TGTGCCAGCAGCTTAGATCAAGGGGCAGGGCCTGGCTACGAGCAGTACTTC.

The V call is TRBV2, the J call TRBJ2-7, with 11 positions matching TRBD1. The CDR3 is 16 amino acids. The V gene end was trimmed by 3 bases and the J gene end by 6 bases; junction bases not matched to a gene: 10. CDR1 is SNHLY, CDR2 FYNNEI, per germline. This CDR3 is CASSDQPRDRGCEQYF. CDR3 sequence (DNA): TGTGCCAGCAGTGACCAGCCGCGGGACAGGGGGTGCGAGCAGTACTTC.

The chain is built from TRBV15 and TRBJ1-2; 8 bases align to TRBD1. The CDR3 has 16 amino acids. V was pared by 0 bases and J by 4 bases, with 7 bases of the junction left unmatched. The V gene's germline CDR1 is LNHNV and CDR2 YYDKDF (reference sequence). CDR3 sequence: CATSRDVGTGPYGYTF. CDR3 DNA: TGTGCCACCAGCAGAGATGTGGGGACAGGCCCCTATGGCTACACCTTC.

This clonotype has a count of ten or more. For the CDR3, the DNA is TGTGCCAGCAGTGAGATTGCAACTAATGAAAAACTGTTTTTT. Amino acids: CASSEIATNEKLFF. The rearrangement joins TRBV2 to TRBJ1-4; no clear D. The CDR3 runs 14 residues. Germline V gene data show CDR1 as SNHLY and CDR2 as FYNNEI. V lost 3 bases and J lost 0, with 5 bases in between.

This clonotype was counted only a few times. V is TRBV12-3 or TRBV12-4 and J is TRBJ2-6; D ambiguous. The CDR3 consists of 15 residues. V dropped 0 bases and J dropped 0 bases, with 3 bases sitting between them. Here the CDR3 DNA reads TGTGCCAGCAGTTTAGCGGTCTCTGGGGCCAACGTCCTGACTTTC. Protein product: CASSLAVSGANVLTF.

The sample holds many counts of this clonotype. The genes are TRBV3-1 and TRBJ2-7; D unclear. This CDR3 is 12 amino acids long. V dropped 0 bases and J dropped 5 bases, with 5 bases sitting between them. Germline-derived CDR1 and CDR2 are LGHDT and YNNKEL (reference sequence). Here the CDR3 DNA reads TGTGCCAGCAGCCAAGATCGAGACGAGCAGTACTTC. This gives the protein CASSQDRDEQYF.

V usage is TRBV7-2 and J usage is TRBJ1-6, with a possible D match to TRBD1 (6 bases). Trimming took off 7 bases at V and 7 bases at J, with 20 bases between the two ends. The CDR3 is made up of 16 amino acids. The germline V gene has CDR1 SGHTA and CDR2 FQGNSA. The CDR3 region has the DNA TGTGCCAGCACCAAATCGGGGGGGGCGATGAATTCACCCCTCCACTTT. It is translated as CASTKSGGAMNSPLHF.

The chain couples TRBV7-2 to TRBJ2-1; TRBD2 agrees at 9 bases. Germline V gene data show CDR1 as SGHTA and CDR2 as FQGNSA. This CDR3 has 15 amino acids. The trim removed 4 bases at V and 8 bases at J, leaving 9 bases unmatched. The CDR3 DNA reads TGTGCCAGCAGCTCGGGCGGGGGGGCCGAGGATGAGCAGTTCTTC. It yields the protein CASSSGGGAEDEQFF.

The V gene is TRBV10-3, the J gene TRBJ2-7; D not resolved. The V and J ends lost 11 bases and 2 bases respectively, with 22 bases between them. From germline, CDR1 is ENHRY and CDR2 SYGVKD. The CDR3 length is 15 residues. CDR3 in DNA: TGTGCCGTGAGAACGTCAGAGGAGATAGCCTACGAGCAGTACTTC. Amino acids: CAVRTSEEIAYEQYF.

This clonotype was detected only a few times. The V call is TRBV10-3, the J call TRBJ2-1; D unclear. The V end was cut by 10 bases, the J end by 0 bases, with 13 bases between. Looked up from germline, CDR1 is ENHRY and CDR2 is SYGVKD. The CDR3 contains 14 residues. The chain's CDR3 is CATQVGDSYNEQFF. In DNA form, the CDR3 reads TGTGCCACGCAGGTAGGAGACTCCTACAATGAGCAGTTCTTC.

V and J are TRBV27 and TRBJ1-2, with D tentatively TRBD1 (6 bases). The CDR3 has 14 amino acids. The germline V gene encodes CDR1 MNHEY and CDR2 SMNVEV (reference sequence). The V gene lost 3 bases and the J gene lost 4 bases, with 12 bases spanning the gap. The CDR3 reads CASSLVGATYGYTF. The CDR3 DNA is TGTGCCAGCAGTTTGGTGGGGGCCACCTATGGCTACACCTTC.

This clonotype was recorded a few times. DNA of the CDR3: TGTGCCAGCAGCTTAGGGCGGGGTTTGGGCCAAGAGACCCAGTACTTC. Its translation: CASSLGRGLGQETQYF. The genes are TRBV11-3 and TRBJ2-5, with a tentative D call TRBD2 (6 bases). The V gene's germline CDR1 is SGHNT and CDR2 YENEEA. Trimming cost V 1 base and J 1 base, with 13 bases left between them. The CDR3 sequence is 16 residues long.

This chain connects TRBV5-1 to TRBJ2-2; the D gene is possibly TRBD1 (5 bases). Germline values: CDR1 SGHRS, CDR2 YFSETQ. The CDR3 is 16 amino acids. Deletions cut 2 bases from V and 2 bases from J, with 13 bases between. The CDR3 DNA reads TGCGCCAGCAGCTTCCCCCTCGGACAAAACACCGGGGAGCTGTTTTTT. Protein: CASSFPLGQNTGELFF.

As concerns this clonotype: At one end, the junction sequence differs from germline, possibly due to a read error. This rearrangement joins TRBV6-2 or TRBV6-3 to TRBJ2-1; 8 nucleotides agree with TRBD2. Germline loops: CDR1 MNHEY, CDR2 SVGEGT. This CDR3 spans 13 amino acids. In DNA form, the CDR3 reads TGTGCCAGCAGTGGGACTAGTATATATGAGCGGTTCTTC. This codes for CASSGTSIYERFF.

This clonotype was recorded once. The chain is built from TRBV25-1 and TRBJ1-4; D gene unclear. The CDR3 spans 16 residues. CDR1 MGHDK and CDR2 SYGVNS come from the germline V gene. V was trimmed by 0 bases and J by 7 bases, leaving 15 bases between them. The chain's CDR3 is CASSEYGGWVGEKLFF. CDR3 DNA sequence: TGTGCCAGCAGTGAATACGGAGGGTGGGTAGGTGAAAAACTGTTTTTT.

This clonotype showed up just once. This chain joins TRBV9 and TRBJ1-3; 7 nucleotides agree with TRBD1. The CDR3 has 14 residues. With 5 bases clipped from V and 4 bases from J, the junction kept 6 bases outside the gene matches. Germline loops: CDR1 SGDLS, CDR2 YYNGEE. The chain's CDR3 is CASSTGEPGNTIYF. The CDR3 bases are TGTGCCAGCAGTACAGGGGAACCCGGAAACACCATATATTTT.

The chain combines TRBV7-8 with TRBJ1-6; D gene unclear. Trimming stripped 6 bases from V and 3 bases from J, with 9 bases between. The CDR3 runs to 14 residues. Looked up from germline, CDR1 is SGHVS and CDR2 is FQNEAQ. The CDR3 nucleotides are TGTGCCAGCAGTGGGAAGGGCTATAATTCACCCCTCCACTTT. It is translated as CASSGKGYNSPLHF.

This clonotype was picked up a small number of times. CDR3 sequence: CASRAASYEQYF. CDR3 coding DNA: TGTGCCAGCAGGGCGGCTTCCTACGAGCAGTACTTC. V gene TRBV6-1 combines with J gene TRBJ2-7; no firm D call. The CDR3 has 12 amino acids. V was cut by 6 bases and J by 1 base, with 7 bases left in between. Germline V gene data show CDR1 as MNHNS and CDR2 as SASEGT.

The chain uses TRBV20-1 and TRBJ1-6; 7 bases are shared with TRBD1. CDR1 and CDR2 from the germline V gene are DFQATT and SNEGSKA (reference sequence). V lost 3 bases to trimming and J lost 4 bases; unmatched junction nucleotides: 6. The length of the CDR3 is 15 residues. The CDR3 is CSASQGGGYNSPLHF. The CDR3 nucleotides read TGCAGTGCTAGTCAGGGGGGAGGGTATAATTCACCCCTCCACTTT.

The rearrangement links TRBV28 to TRBJ2-7; D is unresolved. V dropped 5 bases and J dropped 4 bases, with 9 bases sitting between them. CDR3 size: 12 residues. In germline, CDR1 is MDHEN, CDR2 SYDVKM. The CDR3 is CASSRGFYEQYF. The CDR3 coding sequence is TGTGCCAGCAGTCGCGGTTTTTACGAGCAGTACTTC.

This chain joins TRBV24-1 and TRBJ2-7, with D uncertain. The CDR3 contains 16 residues. Germline V lookup: CDR1 KGHDR, CDR2 SFDVKD. Between the trimmed V and J ends, which lost 1 base and 5 bases, there was a span of 17 bases. CDR3 nucleotide sequence: TGTGCCACCAGTGATTTAATTCAGGTATCGGGCCACGAGCAGTACTTC. Protein product: CATSDLIQVSGHEQYF.

The V and J genes are TRBV9 and TRBJ2-7; D remains unclear. This CDR3 spans 14 amino acids. Trimming removed 0 bases at V and 2 bases at J, with 9 bases between. The V gene's germline CDR1 is SGDLS and CDR2 YYNGEE. The CDR3, as DNA: TGTGCCAGCAGCGTAGGCAGCTACACCTACGAGCAGTACTTC. Translating gives CASSVGSYTYEQYF.